Listed below are T cell receptor beta chains from one sample, sequenced in a study of cytomegalovirus exposure and HLA in healthy donors. The data were produced by immunoSEQ multiplex PCR, yet TCRdb's version contains in-frame clones alone and is incomplete. Among around 130,000 clones listed, over 75% were seen once. Sequences were obtained from PBMCs. Source of these receptors: a woman in her 40s in good health and CMV-seropositive. Each CDR3 is given with its conserved first and last residue. Each record gives: clone size, D gene, J gene, V gene, CDR3 DNA, CDR3 protein. The D gene is left open where the match is weak. Clone size appears in some rows only: once, few, many, or a class for an expanded clone.

>once|-|TRBJ1-3|TRBV2
TGTGCCAGCAGTGAATGGAGGCGACCCTCTGGAAACACCATATATTTT
CASSEWRRPSGNTIYF
>-|TRBD1|TRBJ1-4|TRBV7-9
TGTGCCAGCAGCACGGACAGGACTAATGAAAAACTGTTTTTT
CASSTDRTNEKLFF
>-|-|TRBJ1-3|TRBV2
TGTGCCAGCGCAAGAACAGGGCCCTCTGGAAACACCATATATTTT
CASARTGPSGNTIYF
>-|-|TRBJ1-2|TRBV11-2
TGTGCCAGCAGCTTAGGGACCTCGGGGGGCTACACCTTC
CASSLGTSGGYTF
>-|TRBD2|TRBJ2-5|TRBV10-3
TGTGCCATCAGTCCTAGCGGGAGAGGAGAGACCCAGTACTTC
CAISPSGRGETQYF
>-|-|TRBJ1-5|TRBV6-5
TGTGCCAGCAGCACCGACAGCCCCAATCAGCCCCAGCATTTT
CASSTDSPNQPQHF
>-|-|TRBJ2-3|TRBV7-9
TGTTCCAGCAGCTTACCCCATGGACGGGAAGATACGCAGTATTTT
CSSSLPHGREDTQYF
>-|-|TRBJ1-3|TRBV5-1
TGCGCCAGCAGCTTGGAGTTGGGGGGATCTGGAAACACCATATATTTT
CASSLELGGSGNTIYF
>-|-|TRBJ2-2|TRBV18
TGTGCCAGCTCACCAGACACTAACACCGGGGAGCTGTTTTTT
CASSPDTNTGELFF
>once|-|TRBJ2-5|TRBV28
TGTGCCAGCAGTTCTGTCACAGAGTCCCAAGAGACCCAGTACTTC
CASSSVTESQETQYF
>-|TRBD1|TRBJ1-2|TRBV5-1
TGCGCCAGCAGCCGACGGACAGGCGACAACTATGGCTACACCTTC
CASSRRTGDNYGYTF
>-|-|TRBJ2-7|TRBV28
TGTGCCAGCAGTGCCCCGGTTACCTACGAGCAGTACTTC
CASSAPVTYEQYF
>-|TRBD2|TRBJ2-3|TRBV19
TGTGCCAGTAGTATGGCGACGGGAGGGCTCACAGATACGCAGTATTTT
CASSMATGGLTDTQYF
>-|-|TRBJ2-7|TRBV13
TGTGCCAGCAGCTTGACTAGTTCCGACGAGCAGTACTTC
CASSLTSSDEQYF
>-|-|TRBJ2-2|TRBV7-9
TGTGCCAGCATCAGTAACACCGGGGAGCTGTTTTTT
CASISNTGELFF
>-|-|TRBJ1-1|TRBV5-1
TGCGCCAGCAGCGTGACCGGGATCCCGGTCGCTGAAGCTTTCTTT
CASSVTGIPVAEAFF
>-|-|TRBJ1-2|TRBV5-1
TGCGCCAGCAGCTTGACAGCTAACTATGGCTACACCTTC
CASSLTANYGYTF
>-|-|TRBJ2-3|TRBV11-2
TGTGCCAGCAGCTTCGTTGGAGAAAGCACAGATACGCAGTATTTT
CASSFVGESTDTQYF
>-|-|TRBJ1-3|TRBV7-6
TGTGCCAGCAGCGTAACAGGGAAACTAGGAAACACCATATATTTT
CASSVTGKLGNTIYF
>-|TRBD1|TRBJ1-4|TRBV5-1
TGCGCCACCTCCTGGACAGGGGGTGAAAAACTGTTTTTT
CATSWTGGEKLFF
>-|-|TRBJ1-1|TRBV10-3
TGTGCCATCAGGCTTGGAGTGAGCGGTTTAGTGAACACTGAAGCTTTCTTT
CAIRLGVSGLVNTEAFF
>few|-|TRBJ1-2|TRBV27
TGTGCCAGCAGTCGGAGAAGTAACTATGGCTACACCTTC
CASSRRSNYGYTF
>few|TRBD2|TRBJ2-5|TRBV6-6
TGTGCCAGCAGTGGGGGTAGCGGGAGGGACCAAGAGACCCAGTACTTC
CASSGGSGRDQETQYF
>-|-|TRBJ2-1|TRBV4-1
TGCGCCAGCAGCCAAGATCAATTGGGCGGGGCCTACAATGAGCAGTTCTTC
CASSQDQLGGAYNEQFF